The clone carrying this T cell receptor (beta chain) was picked up a small number of times. Its specificity is not known. A junction end diverges from the germline sequence, so it may reflect a read error. Semi-nested PCR with Nested Universal Primer A followed constant-region reverse priming of full-length variable regions. TCRdb fed the 5' RACE reads into MiXCR, producing one record per CDR3 protein. The sample holds 9,500 to 15,000 distinct CDR3 sequences; roughly 51% are singletons and the top ten take about 12%. The V gene's germline CDR1 is MGHRA and CDR2 YSYEKL. The CDR3 is made up of 15 amino acids. Study-level findings and limits: Tumor memory CD4+ T cell TCR gene usage was found to cluster with blood and lymph node memory CD4+ cells and with lymph node naive CD4+ cells.

Cells sorted as Tregs were CD4+, CD25+ and CD127-/low. The source is a female donor with breast cancer. This chain uses TRBV4-1 with TRBJ2-3; no clear D. Sequenced sample: tumor-infiltrating Tregs sorted from the breast tumor. CDR3 nucleotide sequence: TGTGCCAGCAGCCAAGTTGCGGCGGCCACAGATACGCAGTATTTT. Protein sequence: CASSQVAAATDTQYF.